What follows are 15 T cell receptor beta chains derived from one specimen sequenced in a study of blood T cell repertoires in COVID-19. Sequencing was performed with immunoSEQ multiplex PCR; in TCRdb, only in-frame clones are kept and a portion is missing. This sample has 150,000 to 200,000 clones, with 70% to 90% found just once. Sequencing was done on a sample of PBMCs or T cells enriched from blood (not recorded which). These receptors originate from a woman under 30 who had recovered from COVID-19.

The J gene is TRBJ2-1, the V gene TRBV30, with 8 bases lining up with TRBD2. V gave up 6 bases and J gave up 6 bases; unmatched junction bases: 10. The CDR3 is 14 amino acids. From germline, CDR1 is GTSNPN and CDR2 SVGIG (reference sequence). The CDR3 sequence is CACSGLATSNEQFF. The CDR3 nucleotides read TGTGCCTGTTCTGGACTAGCCACATCCAATGAGCAGTTCTTC.

The chain joins TRBV27 to TRBJ2-3; TRBD2 is a possible D gene (7 bases). Per the germline V gene, CDR1 is MNHEY and CDR2 is SMNVEV (reference sequence). The CDR3 sequence is 15 residues long. Trimming removed 6 bases at V and 3 bases at J, with 16 bases between. DNA of the CDR3: TGTGCCAGCAGCCCAAGGGGGGGGCTAACAGATACGCAGTATTTT. Protein: CASSPRGGLTDTQYF.

The chain couples TRBV25-1 to TRBJ2-7; D may be TRBD1 (5 bases). CDR3 length equals 13 residues. Germline values: CDR1 MGHDK, CDR2 SYGVNS. The V gene lost 3 bases and the J gene lost 1 base, with 7 bases spanning the gap. CDR3 DNA: TGTGCCAGCAGTGAGGCAGGGTCCTACGAGCAGTACTTC. Translation: CASSEAGSYEQYF.

This chain joins TRBV27 and TRBJ1-2; D is ambiguous. V gave up 0 bases and J gave up 0 bases, with 14 bases separating them. The CDR3 loop spans 17 amino acids. CDR1 MNHEY and CDR2 SMNVEV come from the germline V gene (reference sequence). The CDR3 nucleotides read TGTGCCAGCAGTTTATCGCGTGTAGCGGGAGCTAACTATGGCTACACCTTC. Protein sequence: CASSLSRVAGANYGYTF.

The chain is built from TRBV4-2 and TRBJ2-1, with D possibly being TRBD1 (6 bases). Trimming shortened V by 4 bases and J by 4 bases, and 11 bases separated the two germline ends. Germline CDR1 and CDR2: LGHNA and YNFKEQ. The CDR3 totals 14 residues. CDR3 nucleotides: TGTGCCAGCAGCCCAGGCGGACAGTACAATGAGCAGTTCTTC. Translated, it gives CASSPGGQYNEQFF.

This clone was seen just once. The V gene is TRBV24-1, the J gene TRBJ2-1, with 7 bases that match TRBD1. Germline assignment: CDR1 KGHDR and CDR2 SFDVKD. Trimming took 4 bases from V and 5 from J; bases not matched to a gene: 7. The CDR3 runs 15 residues. This CDR3 reads CATSELGGADNEQFF. In DNA, the CDR3 is TGTGCCACCAGTGAATTAGGGGGCGCGGACAATGAGCAGTTCTTC.

In this sample, this clone turned up once. The chain has TRBV7-9 and TRBJ2-1; TRBD2 matches at 7 bases. Looked up from germline, CDR1 is SEHNR and CDR2 is FQNEAQ (reference sequence). The V segment lost 1 base and the J segment 13 bases; nucleotides outside the gene matches: 4. The CDR3 runs to 12 residues. The CDR3 is CASSLGGGGQFF. The CDR3 DNA reads TGTGCCAGCAGCTTAGGAGGCGGGGGTCAGTTCTTC.

The chain joins TRBV7-6 to TRBJ2-7; D might be TRBD2 (5 bases). CDR1 SGHVS and CDR2 FNYEAQ come from the germline V gene. The length of the CDR3 is 16 residues. The V and J ends lost 2 bases and 2 bases respectively, with 16 bases between them. CDR3 protein: CASSLRMGASAYEQYF. For the CDR3, the DNA is TGTGCCAGCAGCTTACGAATGGGAGCGTCGGCCTACGAGCAGTACTTC. The full variable domain, with the rest looked up from reference TRBV7-6 and TRBJ2-7, is GAGVSQSPRYKVTKRGQDVALRCDPISGHVSLYWYRQALGQGPEFLTYFNYEAQQDKSGLPNDRFSAERPEGSISTLTIQRTEQRDSAMYRCASSLRMGASAYEQYFGPGTRLTVT.

This chain links TRBV28 with TRBJ2-2; D not certain. The CDR3 totals 13 residues. Per the germline V gene, CDR1 is MDHEN and CDR2 is SYDVKM. V lost 6 bases and J lost 0, with 5 bases in between. Written as DNA, the CDR3 is TGTGCCAGCAGGCAGACGAACACCGGGGAGCTGTTTTTT. It yields the protein CASRQTNTGELFF.

This clone was seen only a few times. J is TRBJ1-5 and V is TRBV19; TRBD1 is a possible D gene (6 bases). The germline CDR1 and CDR2 sequences are LNHDA and SQIVND (reference sequence). This CDR3 has 16 amino acids. The V end lost 7 bases, the J end lost 2 bases, and 18 bases lay between the germline ends. CDR3 amino acids: CASKAGAGGGNQPQHF. CDR3 nucleotide sequence: TGTGCCAGTAAGGCAGGGGCCGGTGGGGGCAATCAGCCCCAGCATTTT.

V usage is TRBV5-1 and J usage is TRBJ2-1, with D possibly matching TRBD2 (5 bases). The CDR3 is 13 residues long. From germline, CDR1 is SGHRS and CDR2 YFSETQ. Trimming pared 5 bases from V and 6 bases from J, leaving 12 bases between. The CDR3, as DNA: TGCGCCAGCAGTGACGGGAATGTCAATGAGCAGTTCTTC. Encoded protein: CASSDGNVNEQFF.

Here the CDR3 reads CASSPRRGQYQETQYF. The CDR3, as DNA: TGTGCCAGCAGCCCTCGTAGGGGACAGTACCAAGAGACCCAGTACTTC. V gene TRBV28 combines with J gene TRBJ2-5, with 7 bases matching TRBD1. Trimming removed 6 bases from V and 0 bases from J; junction bases left unmatched: 10. The CDR3 is made up of 16 amino acids. Germline loops: CDR1 MDHEN, CDR2 SYDVKM.

The V gene is TRBV6-1, the J gene TRBJ1-2; unclear D gene. Germline assignment: CDR1 MNHNS and CDR2 SASEGT. The CDR3 extends over 15 amino acids. Trimming took off 6 bases at V and 0 bases at J, with 14 bases between the two ends. The CDR3: CASSEEARSNYGYTF. Here the CDR3 DNA reads TGTGCCAGCAGCGAGGAGGCCCGCTCTAACTATGGCTACACCTTC.

The chain is built from TRBV19 and TRBJ1-1; D is ambiguous. CDR1 and CDR2 (germline): LNHDA, SQIVND (reference sequence). V lost 0 bases and J 5 bases, leaving 13 bases between the germline ends. This CDR3 is 15 amino acids long. The CDR3 is CASSIESWARTEAFF. CDR3 DNA: TGTGCCAGTAGTATAGAAAGTTGGGCTCGAACTGAAGCTTTCTTT. Looking up the rest from reference TRBV19 and TRBJ1-1 gives the full variable domain: DGGITQSPKYLFRKEGQNVTLSCEQNLNHDAMYWYRQDPGQGLRLIYYSQIVNDFQKGDIAEGYSVSREKKESFPLTVTSAQKNPTAFYLCASSIESWARTEAFFGQGTRLTVV.

The chain joins TRBV19 to TRBJ2-7; 10 nucleotides match TRBD2. V was pared by 4 bases and J by 4 bases, with 4 bases of the junction left unmatched. CDR1 and CDR2 (germline): LNHDA, SQIVND (reference sequence). The CDR3 covers 14 residues. The DNA for the CDR3 is TGTGCCAGTAGTAGGGTAGCGGGAGGTTACGAGCAGTACTTC. Its translation is CASSRVAGGYEQYF.